This T cell receptor beta chain comes out of a study of blood T cells in healthy people across ages. Overall study results and limits: The diversity estimates, figures obtained from one million T cells, were considered underestimates. Roughly linear age-related decline in beta diversity appeared, significant by age roughly 40.

Germline trimming cut 2 bases from V and 6 bases from J; bases unmatched to any gene: 6. This CDR3 contains 15 residues. CDR1 LNHDA and CDR2 SQIVND come from the germline V gene (reference sequence). About this clonotype: What it recognizes is unknown.

A second PCR, run for roughly 7 to 12 cycles, used a sample-barcoded 5' primer plus a J-beta primer mix. In TCRdb, the 5' RACE reads were re-called with MiXCR into one record per CDR3 protein. The sample has around 1,900,000 distinct CDR3 sequences, approximately 39% seen once. The sequence was obtained from a human donor in good health. The V and J genes are TRBV19 and TRBJ1-2; 10 bases align to TRBD1. The sequencing input was blood. In DNA form, the CDR3 reads TGTGCCAGTAGTATACAGACAGGGGGCAGAAATGGCTACACCTTC. It translates to CASSIQTGGRNGYTF.